This T cell receptor (beta chain) is from a study of sequential checkpoint blockade in melanoma. This clone is classed as medium-sized. Treatment noted: randomized to nivolumab then ipilimumab (arm A) or the reverse (arm B). Method: immunoSEQ multiplex PCR; TCRdb's copy keeps in-frame clones and lacks some. The sample has 150 to 200 clones; 19% are singletons. CDR3 length: 18 amino acids. Unmatched junction bases numbered 12, after V lost 4 bases and J lost 2 bases. Germline lookup yields CDR1 SGHNT and CDR2 YENEEA. This sequence joins TRBV11-3 and TRBJ2-3, with TRBD2 matching over 10 bases. This TCR was recovered from a human donor with melanoma. The material was tumor tissue (inferred from file names), obtained from a patient given nivolumab and ipilimumab in sequence. CDR3 amino acids: CASSSPAGGPRVTDTQYF. CDR3 sequence (DNA): TGTGCCAGCAGCTCCCCAGCGGGGGGGCCCAGGGTCACAGATACGCAGTATTTT.